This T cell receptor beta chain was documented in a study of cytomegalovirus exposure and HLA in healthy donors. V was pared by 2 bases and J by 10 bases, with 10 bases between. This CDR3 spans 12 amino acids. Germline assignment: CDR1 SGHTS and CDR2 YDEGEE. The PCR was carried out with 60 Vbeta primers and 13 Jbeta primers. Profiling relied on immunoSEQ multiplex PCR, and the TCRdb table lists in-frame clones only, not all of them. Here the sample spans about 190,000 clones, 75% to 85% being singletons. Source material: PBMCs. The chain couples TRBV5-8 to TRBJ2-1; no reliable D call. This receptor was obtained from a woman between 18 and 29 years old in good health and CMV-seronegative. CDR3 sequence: CASSLLGREQFF. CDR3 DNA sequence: TGTGCCAGCAGCTTACTGGGCCGGGAGCAGTTCTTC.